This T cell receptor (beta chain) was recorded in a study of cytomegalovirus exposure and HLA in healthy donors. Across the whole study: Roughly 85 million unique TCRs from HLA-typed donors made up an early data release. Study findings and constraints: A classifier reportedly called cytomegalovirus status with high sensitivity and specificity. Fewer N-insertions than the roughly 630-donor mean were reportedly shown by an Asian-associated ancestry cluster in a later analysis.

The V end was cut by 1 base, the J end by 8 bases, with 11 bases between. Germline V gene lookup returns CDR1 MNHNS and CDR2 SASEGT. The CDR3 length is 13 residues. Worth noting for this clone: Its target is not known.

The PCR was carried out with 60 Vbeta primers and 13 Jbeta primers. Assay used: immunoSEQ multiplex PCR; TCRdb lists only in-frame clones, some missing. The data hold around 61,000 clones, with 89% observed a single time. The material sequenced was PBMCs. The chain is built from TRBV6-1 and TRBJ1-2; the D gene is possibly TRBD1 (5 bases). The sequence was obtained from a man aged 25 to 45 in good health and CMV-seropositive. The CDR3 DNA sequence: TGTGCCAGCAGTGAAGGGGGCGCGCGGGGCTACACCTTC. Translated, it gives CASSEGGARGYTF.